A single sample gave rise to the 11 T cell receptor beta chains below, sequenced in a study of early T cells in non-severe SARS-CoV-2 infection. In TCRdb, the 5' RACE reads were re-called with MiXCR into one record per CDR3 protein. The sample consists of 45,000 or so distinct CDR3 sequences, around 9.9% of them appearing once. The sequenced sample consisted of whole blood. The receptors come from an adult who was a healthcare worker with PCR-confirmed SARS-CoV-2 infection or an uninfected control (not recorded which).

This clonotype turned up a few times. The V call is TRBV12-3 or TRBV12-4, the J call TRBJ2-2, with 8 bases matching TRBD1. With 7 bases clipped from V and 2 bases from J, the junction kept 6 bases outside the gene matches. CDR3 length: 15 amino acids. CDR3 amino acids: CASTQQGVNTGELFF. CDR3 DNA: TGTGCCAGCACTCAACAGGGGGTAAACACCGGGGAGCTGTTTTTT.

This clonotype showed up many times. CDR3 DNA: TGTGCCAGCTCACCCACGAGACAGGGCACACCTAGGGAGCAGTACTTC. This codes for CASSPTRQGTPREQYF. The chain recombines TRBV18 with TRBJ2-7; the match to TRBD1 covers 7 bases. J lost 7 bases, V lost 3 bases, and 15 bases had no gene match. Germline loops: CDR1 KGHSH, CDR2 LQKENI. The CDR3 contains 16 residues. Looking up the rest from reference TRBV18 and TRBJ2-7 gives the full variable domain: NAGVMQNPRHLVRRRGQEARLRCSPMKGHSHVYWYRQLPEEGLKFMVYLQKENIIDESGMPKERFSAEFPKEGPSILRIQQVVRGDSAAYFCASSPTRQGTPREQYFGPGTRLTVT.

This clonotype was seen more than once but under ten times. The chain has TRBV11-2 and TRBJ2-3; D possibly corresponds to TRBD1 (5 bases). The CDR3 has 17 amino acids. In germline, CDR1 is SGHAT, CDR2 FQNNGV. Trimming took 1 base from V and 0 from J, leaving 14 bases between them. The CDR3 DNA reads TGTGCCAGCAGCTTAGGGACACACGACCTAAGCACAGATACGCAGTATTTT. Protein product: CASSLGTHDLSTDTQYF. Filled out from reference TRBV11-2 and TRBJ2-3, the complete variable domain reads EAGVAQSPRYKIIEKRQSVAFWCNPISGHATLYWYQQILGQGPKLLIQFQNNGVVDDSQLPKDRFSAERLKGVDSTLKIQPAKLEDSAVYLCASSLGTHDLSTDTQYFGPGTRLTVL.

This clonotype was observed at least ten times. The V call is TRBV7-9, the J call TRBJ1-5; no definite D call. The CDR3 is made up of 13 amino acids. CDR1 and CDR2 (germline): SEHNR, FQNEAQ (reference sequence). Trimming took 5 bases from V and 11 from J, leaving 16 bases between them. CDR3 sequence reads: CASSPPGGVSQHF. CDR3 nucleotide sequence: TGTGCCAGCAGCCCCCCCGGAGGAGTATCCCAGCATTTT.

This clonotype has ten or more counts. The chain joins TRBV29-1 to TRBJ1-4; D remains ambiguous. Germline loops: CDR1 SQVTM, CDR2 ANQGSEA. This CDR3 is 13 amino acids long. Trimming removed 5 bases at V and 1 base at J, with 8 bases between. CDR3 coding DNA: TGCAGCGTTCGACGGGAAACTAATGAAAAACTGTTTTTT. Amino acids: CSVRRETNEKLFF.

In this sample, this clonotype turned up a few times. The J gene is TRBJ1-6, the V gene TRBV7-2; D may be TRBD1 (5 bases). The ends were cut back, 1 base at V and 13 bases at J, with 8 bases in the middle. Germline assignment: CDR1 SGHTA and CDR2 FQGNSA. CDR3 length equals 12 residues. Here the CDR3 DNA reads TGTGCCAGCAGCTTAGAGGAGGGGCCCCTCCACTTT. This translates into CASSLEEGPLHF. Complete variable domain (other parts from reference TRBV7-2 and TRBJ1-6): GAGVSQSPSNKVTEKGKDVELRCDPISGHTALYWYRQSLGQGLEFLIYFQGNSAPDKSGLPSDRFSAERTGGSVSTLTIQRTQQEDSAVYLCASSLEEGPLHFGNGTRLTVT.

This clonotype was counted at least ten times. The CDR3 region has the DNA TGTGCCAGCAGCTTTCCAGGGTATAATTCACCCCTCCACTTT. Protein product: CASSFPGYNSPLHF. The rearrangement links TRBV5-5 to TRBJ1-6; possible D gene TRBD1, 5 bases. The CDR3 length is 14 residues. V lost 2 bases and J 4 bases, leaving 7 bases between the germline ends. CDR1 is SGHKS, CDR2 YYEKEE, per germline (reference sequence).

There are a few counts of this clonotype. CDR3 nucleotides: TGCAGCGTGACGACGGGGGTAGAGGAGACCCAGTACTTC. The encoded protein is CSVTTGVEETQYF. The chain recombines TRBV29-1 with TRBJ2-5, with D maybe TRBD2 (6 bases). CDR1 and CDR2 (germline): SQVTM, ANQGSEA. Trimming took 6 bases from V and 5 from J, leaving 16 bases between them. This CDR3 region has 13 residues.

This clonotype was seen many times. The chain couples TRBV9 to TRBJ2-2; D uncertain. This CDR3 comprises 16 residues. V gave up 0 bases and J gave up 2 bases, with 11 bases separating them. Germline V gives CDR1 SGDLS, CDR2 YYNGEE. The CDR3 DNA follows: TGTGCCAGCAGCGTAGCGATCCCAGGAAACACCGGGGAGCTGTTTTTT. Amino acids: CASSVAIPGNTGELFF. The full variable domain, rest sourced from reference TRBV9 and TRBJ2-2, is DSGVTQTPKHLITATGQRVTLRCSPRSGDLSVYWYQQSLDQGLQFLIQYYNGEERAKGNILERFSAQQFPDLHSELNLSSLELGDSALYFCASSVAIPGNTGELFFGEGSRLTVL.

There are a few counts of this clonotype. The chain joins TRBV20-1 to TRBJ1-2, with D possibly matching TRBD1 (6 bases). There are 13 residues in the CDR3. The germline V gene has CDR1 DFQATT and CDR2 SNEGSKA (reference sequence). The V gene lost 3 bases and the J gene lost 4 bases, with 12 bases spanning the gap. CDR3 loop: CSARPGAGYGYTF. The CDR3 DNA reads TGCAGTGCTAGGCCAGGGGCCGGCTATGGCTACACCTTC.

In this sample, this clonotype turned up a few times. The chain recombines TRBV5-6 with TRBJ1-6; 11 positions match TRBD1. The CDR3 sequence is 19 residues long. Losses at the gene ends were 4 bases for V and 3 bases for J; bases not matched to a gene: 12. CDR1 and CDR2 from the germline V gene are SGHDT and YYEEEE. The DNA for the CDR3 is TGTGCCAGCAGCGGCGGACAGGGGGCCACATCCCTCTATAATTCACCCCTCCACTTT. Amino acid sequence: CASSGGQGATSLYNSPLHF.